Each of the 31 T cell receptor beta chains below was sequenced from the same sample in a study of blood T cell repertoires in COVID-19. Generated by immunoSEQ multiplex PCR, the TCRdb table keeps only in-frame clones and is missing some. The repertoire includes 130,000 to 150,000 clones, approximately 85% of them detected once, and 1.8% sits in the top ten. The sample taken for sequencing was peripheral blood. The origin of the receptors is a man in his 70s with acute or convalescent COVID-19.

The rearrangement links TRBV11-2 to TRBJ2-7; 8 nucleotides align to TRBD1. Germline V CDR1 and CDR2: SGHAT, FQNNGV. Unmatched junction bases numbered 8, after V lost 5 bases and J lost 5 bases. This CDR3 is built from 14 residues. The CDR3, as DNA: TGTGCCAGCAGCCGGACAGGGAATAAGCACGAGCAGTACTTC. Translating gives CASSRTGNKHEQYF.

This rearrangement joins TRBV18 to TRBJ2-1; 10 bases match TRBD2. V was pared by 2 bases and J by 8 bases, with 9 bases of the junction left unmatched. This CDR3 is 16 amino acids long. CDR1 KGHSH and CDR2 LQKENI come from the germline V gene. The CDR3: CASSPISAGGRDEQFF. The CDR3 coding sequence is TGTGCCAGCTCACCAATATCAGCGGGAGGGAGGGATGAGCAGTTCTTC. The variable domain in full, with the rest retrieved from reference TRBV18 and TRBJ2-1, is NAGVMQNPRHLVRRRGQEARLRCSPMKGHSHVYWYRQLPEEGLKFMVYLQKENIIDESGMPKERFSAEFPKEGPSILRIQQVVRGDSAAYFCASSPISAGGRDEQFFGPGTRLTVL.

This chain joins TRBV7-2 and TRBJ1-1, with a tentative D call TRBD1 (6 bases). CDR3 size: 13 residues. V was trimmed by 4 bases and J by 7 bases, leaving 13 bases between them. CDR1 is SGHTA, CDR2 FQGNSA, per germline. Here the CDR3 DNA reads TGTGCCAGCAGCTCGCGGAACAGGGATGAAGCTTTCTTT. Its translation is CASSSRNRDEAFF.

This clone has only one observation. This sequence joins TRBV6-1 and TRBJ2-5; 14 bases are shared with TRBD2. Germline CDR1 is MNHNS and CDR2 is SASEGT. CDR3 length: 16 amino acids. With V trimmed by 5 bases and J by 1 base, 3 bases remained unmatched. Here the CDR3 reads CASSKGLAGGQETQYF. CDR3 coding DNA: TGTGCCAGCAGTAAAGGACTAGCGGGGGGCCAAGAGACCCAGTACTTC.

V usage is TRBV7-9 and J usage is TRBJ2-7, with D uncertain. The V gene lost 0 bases and the J gene lost 5 bases, with 5 bases spanning the gap. Germline V CDR1 and CDR2: SEHNR, FQNEAQ (reference sequence). The length of the CDR3 is 12 residues. CDR3 loop: CASSLAGHEQYF. CDR3 coding DNA: TGTGCCAGCAGCTTAGCGGGCCACGAGCAGTACTTC.

The chain has TRBV5-1 and TRBJ2-2, with a tentative D call TRBD1 (6 bases). CDR1 SGHRS and CDR2 YFSETQ come from the germline V gene. This CDR3 comprises 14 residues. V dropped 1 base and J dropped 6 bases, with 10 bases sitting between them. DNA of the CDR3: TGCGCCAGCAGCTTGTCAGGGGCGTCCGGGGAGCTGTTTTTT. Protein: CASSLSGASGELFF.

About this clone: A read error may account for a junction end that differs from germline. The V gene is TRBV12-3 or TRBV12-4, the J gene TRBJ2-1; D is perhaps TRBD2 (6 bases). The CDR3 consists of 12 residues. The CDR3 reads CASSFLSGPGIF. The CDR3 DNA follows: TGTGCCAGCAGTTTCTTAAGCGGGCCGGGGATCTTC.

This clone was seen once. Here the CDR3 DNA reads TGTGCCAGCAGCCAAGTAGCCGCGGGCGTCGGGGAGCTGTTTTTT. Residues: CASSQVAAGVGELFF. This chain joins TRBV4-2 and TRBJ2-2; TRBD2 might be the D (5 bases). CDR1 and CDR2 (germline): LGHNA, YNFKEQ. V was trimmed by 1 base and J by 7 bases, leaving 13 bases between them. There are 15 residues in the CDR3.

The chain combines TRBV5-1 with TRBJ1-2; TRBD1 matches 12 bases. This CDR3 comprises 16 residues. Per germline, CDR1 SGHRS and CDR2 YFSETQ. The J segment lost 5 bases and the V segment lost 4 bases, leaving 9 bases of the junction unmatched. Here the CDR3 reads CASSPGQGALGYGYTF. The CDR3 bases are TGCGCCAGCAGCCCGGGACAGGGGGCGCTGGGGTATGGCTACACCTTC.

This sequence joins TRBV7-9 and TRBJ1-1; D is perhaps TRBD1 (5 bases). This CDR3 region has 15 residues. Trimming cost V 0 bases and J 3 bases, with 11 bases left between them. Germline assignment: CDR1 SEHNR and CDR2 FQNEAQ (reference sequence). The CDR3 is CASSLAVGADTEAFF. As DNA, the CDR3 is TGTGCCAGCAGCTTAGCGGTAGGGGCGGACACTGAAGCTTTCTTT.

The chain combines TRBV5-4 with TRBJ2-5, with a weak D call TRBD2 (6 bases). The CDR3 consists of 14 residues. V lost 4 bases, J lost 3 bases, and 13 bases lay in between. Germline V gives CDR1 SGHNT, CDR2 YYREEE (reference sequence). The CDR3, as DNA: TGTGCCAGCAGCCAAATGACGGGGGAAGAGACCCAGTACTTC. Translation: CASSQMTGEETQYF.

This clone was found once. The chain combines TRBV3-1 (or the pseudogene TRBV3-2) with TRBJ2-3, with TRBD2 matching 15 bases. The CDR3 is 16 residues long. Germline CDR1 and CDR2: LGHDT and YNNKEL (reference sequence). The V and J ends lost 4 bases and 6 bases, in that order; junction bases with no gene match: 5. The CDR3 bases are TGTGCCAGCAGCCGCGGGACTAGCGGGGGGCAGGATACGCAGTATTTT. As protein: CASSRGTSGGQDTQYF.

The chain recombines TRBV3-1 (or the pseudogene TRBV3-2) with TRBJ2-3; the match to TRBD2 covers 12 bases. The germline V gene has CDR1 LGHDT and CDR2 YNNKEL (reference sequence). The ends lost 4 bases at V and 7 bases at J; junction bases unmatched: 12. This CDR3 spans 17 amino acids. CDR3 protein: CASSPLLAGGPWNTQYF. CDR3 in DNA: TGTGCCAGCAGCCCACTTCTAGCGGGAGGGCCGTGGAATACGCAGTATTTT.

The rearrangement uses TRBV5-1 and TRBJ2-3, with D possibly TRBD1 on 7 matching bases. V lost 4 bases and J lost 0, with 12 bases in between. CDR1 SGHRS and CDR2 YFSETQ come from the germline V gene. There are 15 residues in the CDR3. The CDR3 region has the DNA TGCGCCAGCAGCGGCCAGGGGGGTAGCACAGATACGCAGTATTTT. It codes for CASSGQGGSTDTQYF.

The chain links TRBV6-6 to TRBJ1-3; tentative D call: TRBD1 (5 bases). Between the trimmed V and J ends, which lost 4 bases and 2 bases, there was a span of 12 bases. CDR1 and CDR2 from the germline V gene are MNHNY and SVGAGI (reference sequence). The CDR3 extends over 15 amino acids. The CDR3 reads CASSSGRAPGNTIYF. The DNA of the CDR3 is TGTGCCAGCAGTTCTGGCAGGGCGCCTGGAAACACCATATATTTT.

This clone was seen a handful of times. The genes are TRBV6-5 and TRBJ2-1, with D uncertain. This CDR3 is built from 15 residues. Trimming left V 2 bases short and J 0 bases short, with 8 bases between. The germline V gene has CDR1 MNHEY and CDR2 SVGAGI. CDR3 region: CASSYDDNSYNEQFF. CDR3 nucleotide sequence: TGTGCCAGCAGTTACGACGACAACTCCTACAATGAGCAGTTCTTC.

The sample holds one count of this clone. The gene calls are TRBV14 and TRBJ2-7; D not resolved. Trimming pared 6 bases from V and 1 base from J, leaving 7 bases between. The germline CDR1 and CDR2 sequences are SGHDN and FVKESK. The length of the CDR3 is 12 residues. Written as DNA, the CDR3 is TGTGCCAGCAGTCTTTCTTCCTACGAGCAGTACTTC. It specifies CASSLSSYEQYF.

V usage is TRBV9 and J usage is TRBJ1-1, with TRBD1 matching over 10 bases. Germline V gives CDR1 SGDLS, CDR2 YYNGEE. CDR3 size: 19 residues. J gave up 1 base and V 3 bases, and 15 bases lay outside the gene matches. The CDR3 coding sequence is TGTGCCAGCAGCGCCTATATCCGGGACAGGGGCATTCCGAACACTGAAGCTTTCTTT. Amino acid sequence: CASSAYIRDRGIPNTEAFF.

This chain joins TRBV12-3 or TRBV12-4 and TRBJ2-7; D ambiguous. There are 13 residues in the CDR3. The V gene lost 4 bases and the J gene lost 0 bases, with 7 bases spanning the gap. CDR3 nucleotide sequence: TGTGCCAGCAGTTCACAGATCTCCTACGAGCAGTACTTC. Translation: CASSSQISYEQYF.

The chain employs TRBV2 and TRBJ1-1; D is perhaps TRBD1 (5 bases). Between the trimmed V and J ends, which lost 5 bases and 1 base, there was a span of 11 bases. Germline V CDR1 and CDR2: SNHLY, FYNNEI. The CDR3 spans 14 residues. The CDR3 reads CASSISGQNTEAFF. The CDR3 DNA sequence: TGTGCCAGCAGTATATCTGGACAGAACACTGAAGCTTTCTTT.

This rearrangement joins TRBV28 to TRBJ1-5, with D maybe TRBD1 (6 bases). The CDR3 length is 12 residues. Trimming pared 8 bases from V and 5 bases from J, leaving 10 bases between. Per germline, CDR1 MDHEN and CDR2 SYDVKM. DNA of the CDR3: TGTGCCAGCGGCAGGGGTTATCAGCCCCAGCATTTT. Protein sequence: CASGRGYQPQHF.

The V and J genes are TRBV4-1 and TRBJ2-7; 9 bases map to TRBD1. Trimming took 3 bases from V and 3 from J; bases not matched to a gene: 6. The CDR3 has 15 amino acids. Germline V lookup: CDR1 MGHRA, CDR2 YSYEKL. The CDR3 DNA is TGCGCCAGCAGCCATGAACCGGGACAGGGCTACGAGCAGTACTTC. This encodes CASSHEPGQGYEQYF.

V gene TRBV6-2 or TRBV6-3 combines with J gene TRBJ2-5, with a weak D call TRBD1 (7 bases). The V gene lost 0 bases and the J gene lost 9 bases, with 17 bases spanning the gap. This CDR3 is built from 15 residues. Germline values: CDR1 MNHEY, CDR2 SVGEGT. The CDR3 protein is CASSYSRTGRGSQYF. CDR3 coding DNA: TGTGCCAGCAGTTACTCCAGGACAGGTCGGGGGTCCCAGTACTTC.

The chain uses TRBV3-1 (or the pseudogene TRBV3-2) and TRBJ2-5; tentatively, D is TRBD2 (5 bases). CDR3 size: 13 residues. From germline, CDR1 is LGHDT and CDR2 YNNKEL (reference sequence). V lost 6 bases, J lost 5 bases, and 13 bases lay in between. The CDR3 sequence: CASSWNSEETQYF. The CDR3 nucleotides read TGTGCCAGCAGTTGGAATAGCGAGGAGACCCAGTACTTC.

The V gene is TRBV10-3, the J gene TRBJ2-3; possible D gene TRBD2, 6 bases. The CDR3 is made up of 13 amino acids. V lost 4 bases and J 3 bases, leaving 8 bases between the germline ends. Germline assignment: CDR1 ENHRY and CDR2 SYGVKD. The CDR3 is CAISVEGTDTQYF. In nucleotides, the CDR3 is TGTGCCATCAGTGTGGAGGGAACAGATACGCAGTATTTT.

The chain uses TRBV5-6 and TRBJ2-1, with 11 bases aligning to TRBD2. After removal of 4 bases from V and 5 bases from J, the junction contained 5 bases not matched to a gene. The CDR3 runs 15 residues. Germline-derived CDR1 and CDR2 are SGHDT and YYEEEE. The CDR3 sequence: CASSPGLAENNEQFF. CDR3 bases: TGTGCCAGCAGCCCGGGACTAGCGGAGAACAATGAGCAGTTCTTC.

The V gene is TRBV12-3 or TRBV12-4, the J gene TRBJ1-2; D unresolved. The CDR3 spans 13 residues. The germline V and J ends were trimmed by 1 base and 2 bases, with 5 bases remaining between them. DNA for the CDR3: TGTGCCAGCAGTTTAGACTGGAACTATGGCTACACCTTC. Translated, it gives CASSLDWNYGYTF.

The gene calls are TRBV29-1 and TRBJ2-3, with D perhaps matching TRBD2 (5 bases). V was shortened by 6 bases and J by 0 bases, with 13 bases between the two germline ends. CDR1 and CDR2 (germline): SQVTM, ANQGSEA. There are 14 residues in the CDR3. This CDR3 reads CSVHGSPSTDTQYF. CDR3 DNA sequence: TGCAGCGTCCATGGGAGTCCTAGCACAGATACGCAGTATTTT.

The rearrangement links TRBV2 to TRBJ1-1, with D uncertain. V lost 2 bases to trimming and J lost 1 base, with 8 bases between them. The CDR3 extends over 14 amino acids. Germline loops: CDR1 SNHLY, CDR2 FYNNEI. The CDR3 coding sequence is TGTGCCAGCAGTGAATGGCAGGAGAACACTGAAGCTTTCTTT. Translation gives CASSEWQENTEAFF.

This chain connects TRBV7-3 to TRBJ1-2; D is uncertain. The CDR3 length is 13 residues. V gave up 1 base and J gave up 8 bases, with 11 bases separating them. CDR1 and CDR2 (germline): SGHTA, FQGTGA. CDR3 in DNA: TGTGCCAGCAGCTTAAATGAAGCCTCGGGCTACACCTTC. It encodes CASSLNEASGYTF.

This chain links TRBV5-3 with TRBJ1-1, with TRBD1 identical over 11 bases. TRBV5-3 is noted as an ORF with a role that remains uncertain. The CDR3 sequence is 16 residues long. V shed 4 bases, J shed 3 bases, and the junction held 8 bases outside the gene matches. In DNA form, the CDR3 reads TGTGCCAGAAGCCCCCACCCGGGACAGGGGGACACTGAAGCTTTCTTT. Protein: CARSPHPGQGDTEAFF.